The rows below give T cell receptor beta chains drawn from one sample of a study of blood T cells in healthy people across ages. TCRdb re-called the 5' RACE reads through MiXCR, storing one row per CDR3 protein. The sample carries hundreds of thousands of distinct CDR3 sequences, around a fifth recorded once. The source material was blood. The receptors were sampled from a man between 65 and 80 years old in good health. The CDR3 runs from the conserved cysteine through the conserved F or W. A D gene is named only where the DNA matches it firmly. Rows give clone size only sometimes, using once, few, many, or a class for an expanded clone.

DNA: TGTGCCAGCAGTTTACAGGGGGCGTGGGAGACCCAGTACTTC
CDR3: CASSLQGAWETQYF
V: TRBV12-3/TRBV12-4
J: TRBJ2-5
D: TRBD1
size: .

DNA: TGTGCCAGCAGCGTAGCTGGGACGGACTACAATGAGCAGTTCTTC
CDR3: CASSVAGTDYNEQFF
V: TRBV9
J: TRBJ2-1
D: .
size: many

DNA: TGCAGCGGGGCGACAGGATTCACAGATACGCAGTATTTT
CDR3: CSGATGFTDTQYF
V: TRBV29-1
J: TRBJ2-3
D: .
size: few

DNA: TGTGCCAGCAGAAGGACTAGTGTTCCTTCCTACGAGCAGTACTTC
CDR3: CASRRTSVPSYEQYF
V: TRBV12-3/TRBV12-4
J: TRBJ2-7
D: TRBD2
size: .

DNA: TGTGCCAGCAGCGGACTTCTCTCCTACAATGAGCAGTTCTTC
CDR3: CASSGLLSYNEQFF
V: TRBV7-2
J: TRBJ2-1
D: .
size: .

DNA: TGTGCCAGCAGAACCGGGACAGGGGGCGAAAAACTGTTTTTT
CDR3: CASRTGTGGEKLFF
V: TRBV7-2
J: TRBJ1-4
D: TRBD1
size: .

DNA: TGTGCCAGCAGTTACGACGGAAACAACTATGGCTACACCTTC
CDR3: CASSYDGNNYGYTF
V: TRBV6-5
J: TRBJ1-2
D: .
size: .

DNA: TGTGCCATCAGTTACCGGGACAGGGGCTATGGCTACGCCTTC
CDR3: CAISYRDRGYGYAF
V: TRBV10-3
J: TRBJ1-2
D: TRBD1
size: .

DNA: TGTGCCAGCAGTCCAGGACACCTTCCCTACGAGCAGTACTTC
CDR3: CASSPGHLPYEQYF
V: TRBV28
J: TRBJ2-7
D: .
size: .

DNA: TGCGCCAGCAGCTTGGGACAGGCTAATGAAAAACTGTTTTTT
CDR3: CASSLGQANEKLFF
V: TRBV5-1
J: TRBJ1-4
D: .
size: many

DNA: TGCAGTGCCCCCACGGACAGGGGGCATGGAAAACTGTTTTTT
CDR3: CSAPTDRGHGKLFF
V: TRBV20-1
J: TRBJ1-4
D: TRBD1
size: few

DNA: TGTGCCAGCAGTTTAGCGCCGGGTTCAGATACGCAGTATTTT
CDR3: CASSLAPGSDTQYF
V: TRBV5-1
J: TRBJ2-3
D: .
size: many

DNA: TGCGCCAGCAGCTTGGCCAGGGACACGAACTACGAGCAGTACTTC
CDR3: CASSLARDTNYEQYF
V: TRBV5-1
J: TRBJ2-7
D: .
size: .

DNA: TGTGCCAGTAGTAAAGGGCGTGGAGAGACCCAGTACTTC
CDR3: CASSKGRGETQYF
V: TRBV19
J: TRBJ2-5
D: .
size: .

DNA: TGTGCCAGCAGTTTAGCGTACCCCCAACAGGGGAATGGCTACACCTTC
CDR3: CASSLAYPQQGNGYTF
V: TRBV12-3/TRBV12-4
J: TRBJ1-2
D: TRBD1
size: .

DNA: TGCGCCAGCAGCTTGGGGAAGGGAAACATTCAGTACTTC
CDR3: CASSLGKGNIQYF
V: TRBV5-1
J: TRBJ2-4
D: .
size: .

DNA: TGCGCCAGCAGCTCCAACGTAGCGGGGGGTCTAGATACGCAGTATTTT
CDR3: CASSSNVAGGLDTQYF
V: TRBV5-1
J: TRBJ2-3
D: TRBD2
size: .

DNA: TGCGCCAGCAGCTTGACCGGGACAGGGGGCTTTCAGCCCCAGCATTTT
CDR3: CASSLTGTGGFQPQHF
V: TRBV5-1
J: TRBJ1-5
D: TRBD1
size: few

DNA: TGCGCCAGCTGGGACGGGGGCCGATCGAACACTGAAGCTTTCTTT
CDR3: CASWDGGRSNTEAFF
V: TRBV5-1
J: TRBJ1-1
D: .
size: once

DNA: TGCGCCAGCAGCCCACTGGACAGGGTGTCGGGGGAGCAGTACTTC
CDR3: CASSPLDRVSGEQYF
V: TRBV5-1
J: TRBJ2-7
D: TRBD1
size: few

DNA: TGTGCCAGCAGGACCGGCAATCAGCCCCAGCATTTT
CDR3: CASRTGNQPQHF
V: TRBV6-5
J: TRBJ1-5
D: .
size: few

DNA: TGTGCCAGCAGCTTGGGTGGTCCCTATGGCTACACCTTC
CDR3: CASSLGGPYGYTF
V: TRBV5-6
J: TRBJ1-2
D: .
size: many

DNA: TGCGCCAGCAGCGACGAGGGGGGGAGCAGTGAAAAACTGTTTTTT
CDR3: CASSDEGGSSEKLFF
V: TRBV5-1
J: TRBJ1-4
D: .
size: .

DNA: TGCGCCAGCAGCTTGAGTGGGGGGGCCTTTCAGTCCAATGAGCAGTTCTTC
CDR3: CASSLSGGAFQSNEQFF
V: TRBV5-1
J: TRBJ2-1
D: .
size: few

DNA: TGCGCCAGCGGGTCCGGGGTACTGTCCAAAAACATTCAGTACTTC
CDR3: CASGSGVLSKNIQYF
V: TRBV5-1
J: TRBJ2-4
D: .
size: .

DNA: TGTGCCAGCAGCCTGAAGAGGGACACTGAAGCTTTCTTT
CDR3: CASSLKRDTEAFF
V: TRBV12-3/TRBV12-4
J: TRBJ1-1
D: .
size: many

DNA: TGTGCCAGCAGCTTGAGTCGGGCTCGGGAGACCCAGTACTTC
CDR3: CASSLSRARETQYF
V: TRBV5-5
J: TRBJ2-5
D: .
size: few

DNA: TGTGCCAGCAGCGCCTTTGGACAGGACTATGGCTACACCTTC
CDR3: CASSAFGQDYGYTF
V: TRBV3-1
J: TRBJ1-2
D: TRBD1
size: .

DNA: TGTGCCAGCAGCTTAGGACAGGCCGCAACTAATGAAAAACTGTTTTTT
CDR3: CASSLGQAATNEKLFF
V: TRBV7-9
J: TRBJ1-4
D: .
size: few

DNA: TGTGCCAGCCACCGGGACAGCTCCTACGAGCAGTACTTC
CDR3: CASHRDSSYEQYF
V: TRBV6-5
J: TRBJ2-7
D: TRBD1
size: once

DNA: TGTGCCAGCAGCAAGGGATCCGGGACTACCACAGATACGCAGTATTTT
CDR3: CASSKGSGTTTDTQYF
V: TRBV6-2/TRBV6-3
J: TRBJ2-3
D: TRBD2
size: .

DNA: TGTGCCAGCAGCTTCACAGGGGACCCCACAGATACGCAGTATTTT
CDR3: CASSFTGDPTDTQYF
V: TRBV7-9
J: TRBJ2-3
D: TRBD1
size: few

DNA: TGCAGTGCTCGGAGGGTCGGACTAGCGGAAAGAGATACGCAGTATTTT
CDR3: CSARRVGLAERDTQYF
V: TRBV20-1
J: TRBJ2-3
D: TRBD2
size: .

DNA: TGTGCCAGCTCCAGTAATGAAAACTATGGCTACACCTTC
CDR3: CASSSNENYGYTF
V: TRBV2
J: TRBJ1-2
D: .
size: many

DNA: TGTGCCAGCAGCTCAACAGGGGGAAGTTACTATGGCTACACCTTC
CDR3: CASSSTGGSYYGYTF
V: TRBV7-2
J: TRBJ1-2
D: TRBD1
size: .

DNA: TGTGCCAGCAGTTACGGAGGGAGAGGGAGCAATCAGCCCCAGCATTTT
CDR3: CASSYGGRGSNQPQHF
V: TRBV6-5
J: TRBJ1-5
D: .
size: .

DNA: TGCAGTGCCCCCGGGGAGGGGACCGGGGAGCTGTTTTTT
CDR3: CSAPGEGTGELFF
V: TRBV20-1
J: TRBJ2-2
D: TRBD2
size: few

DNA: TGCGCCAGCACAGACGGAACAGACAGGGGCTCTATGGGCTACACCTTC
CDR3: CASTDGTDRGSMGYTF
V: TRBV10-2
J: TRBJ1-2
D: TRBD1
size: .

DNA: TGTGCCAGCAGTTTACTTAGGAGCACCGGGGAGCTGTTTTTT
CDR3: CASSLLRSTGELFF
V: TRBV28
J: TRBJ2-2
D: .
size: few

DNA: TGCAGCGCCGTCCGGGCAGATACGCAGTATTTT
CDR3: CSAVRADTQYF
V: TRBV29-1
J: TRBJ2-3
D: .
size: .

DNA: TGTGCCAGCAGTTTTCGCGGGGGAGGGACCGGGGAGCTGTTTTTT
CDR3: CASSFRGGGTGELFF
V: TRBV12-3/TRBV12-4
J: TRBJ2-2
D: TRBD2
size: .

DNA: TGCGCCAGCAGCTTAGGGTCTTCTGGGGCCAACGTCCTGACTTTC
CDR3: CASSLGSSGANVLTF
V: TRBV5-1
J: TRBJ2-6
D: .
size: many

DNA: TGTGCCAGCAGTTCGCGTTGGGTTTGCACCTTC
CDR3: CASSSRWVCTF
V: TRBV28
J: TRBJ1-2
D: .
size: .

DNA: TGCGCCAGCAGCTTGGGAGGGGGAACAGGGGTCACGAACACTGGAGCTTTCTTT
CDR3: CASSLGGGTGVTNTGAFF
V: TRBV5-1
J: TRBJ1-1
D: TRBD1
size: few

DNA: TGTGCCAGCAGCTTAGATGAGGGTTACGAGCAGTACTTC
CDR3: CASSLDEGYEQYF
V: TRBV7-2
J: TRBJ2-7
D: .
size: few

DNA: TGTGCCAGCAGTTTTGCAAACAGGTGGGACTCTGGGGCCAACGTCCTGACTTTC
CDR3: CASSFANRWDSGANVLTF
V: TRBV12-3/TRBV12-4
J: TRBJ2-6
D: .
size: .

DNA: TGCGCCAGCAGCTTGGGTGAGTTTGGGGAGAGGATGAACACTGAAGCTTTCTTT
CDR3: CASSLGEFGERMNTEAFF
V: TRBV5-1
J: TRBJ1-1
D: .
size: .

DNA: TGTGCCAGCACCATTGGGATTCAAACGCAGTATTTT
CDR3: CASTIGIQTQYF
V: TRBV12-3/TRBV12-4
J: TRBJ2-3
D: .
size: .

DNA: TGTGCCAGCAGCCCCGGGGACCGCTCCTACAATGAGCAGTTCTTC
CDR3: CASSPGDRSYNEQFF
V: TRBV7-9
J: TRBJ2-1
D: .
size: few

DNA: TGTGCCAGCAGATTCCTCGGGAGCCCATACAATGAGCAGTTCTTC
CDR3: CASRFLGSPYNEQFF
V: TRBV6-5
J: TRBJ2-1
D: .
size: many

DNA: TGCAGTGCTAGATCCCCGGGCTACGAGCAGTACTTC
CDR3: CSARSPGYEQYF
V: TRBV20-1
J: TRBJ2-7
D: .
size: .

DNA: TGTGCCAGCAGCTTGCGACACCCCCTGTACTTC
CDR3: CASSLRHPLYF
V: TRBV7-2
J: TRBJ2-4
D: .
size: .

DNA: TGCGCCAGCAGCCTCGGCGGGGGGGTTAATCATGAGCAGTTCTTC
CDR3: CASSLGGGVNHEQFF
V: TRBV5-1
J: TRBJ2-1
D: TRBD2
size: few

DNA: TGCAGTGCCAGAGGACTGGGCACAGATACGCAGTATTTT
CDR3: CSARGLGTDTQYF
V: TRBV20-1
J: TRBJ2-3
D: .
size: .

DNA: TGTGCCAGCAGAGAGACAGGGGACTACGAGCAGTACTTC
CDR3: CASRETGDYEQYF
V: TRBV6-5
J: TRBJ2-7
D: TRBD1
size: many

DNA: TGTGCCAGCAGCCCTCTGGGGCAGGATAATGAAAAACTGTTTTTT
CDR3: CASSPLGQDNEKLFF
V: TRBV14
J: TRBJ1-4
D: .
size: .

DNA: TGTGCCAGCAGCTTACAGGTGATGAATGAGCAGTTCTTC
CDR3: CASSLQVMNEQFF
V: TRBV7-8
J: TRBJ2-1
D: .
size: few

DNA: TGTGCCAGCAGTTTATTCGGGGTGGGTGTTGAAAAACTGTTTTTT
CDR3: CASSLFGVGVEKLFF
V: TRBV27
J: TRBJ1-4
D: .
size: many

DNA: TGTGCCAGTAGGGGGACAGTAGGTGAAGGGACCCAGTACTTC
CDR3: CASRGTVGEGTQYF
V: TRBV19
J: TRBJ2-5
D: TRBD1
size: .